This TCR beta chain was captured by sequencing in a study of regulatory T cells in long-lasting Graves disease. About this clonotype: Its antigen is not known.

Broader study findings: A reduction in accuracy may have resulted from the small sample size.

Investigators prepared the TCR beta libraries by applying iRepertoire HTBI primers and Arm-PCR of CDR3 regions. TCRdb called the multiplex PCR reads again in MiXCR, with one record for every CDR3 protein. The sample has 360,000 or so distinct CDR3 sequences, about 16% seen once. Time point of the sample: newly diagnosed GD, antithyroid drugs for less than 3 months. PBMCs were the source of the RNA used for TCR sequencing. CDR1 and CDR2 from the germline V gene are SQVTM and ANQGSEA. CDR3 size: 15 residues. The J segment lost 0 bases and the V segment lost 6 bases, leaving 8 bases of the junction unmatched. The data were also submitted as part of a second study, on T cells in Graves' hyperthyroidism and ophthalmopathy. That study adds: Researchers ran a first-round RT-PCR on the TCR CDR3 using the HTBI primer set.

The TCR originated in a woman younger than 35 with Graves disease. The V call is TRBV29-1, the J call TRBJ1-3; 7 nucleotides line up with TRBD1. Sequenced here: peripheral blood mononuclear cells (PBMCs), sampled at new diagnosis, from a patient treated with antithyroid drugs. The CDR3 here is CSVIHQGVSGNTIYF. Here the CDR3 DNA reads TGCAGCGTGATTCATCAGGGGGTCTCTGGAAACACCATATATTTT.